This T cell receptor beta chain was observed in a study of hypomethylating agent response in myelodysplastic syndrome. Study in general: The myelodysplastic syndrome patients comprised about nine men and a couple of women. Response meant complete response or hematologic improvement; all other patients were non-responders. TET2 mutation, the most common, occurred in about 50% of the 11 patients.

Sequencing used immunoSEQ multiplex PCR; TCRdb keeps in-frame clones, though not all of them. This sample has around 4,700 clones, with approximately 86% found just once. The TCR comes from a human donor with myelodysplastic syndrome. This specimen consisted of bone marrow, obtained before or after starting hypomethylating agent treatment for myelodysplastic syndrome (not recorded which).

CDR3 in amino acids: CASSYEGDNSPLHF. The CDR3 nucleotides read TGTGCCAGCAGTTACGAGGGGGATAATTCACCCCTCCACTTT. The genes are TRBV6-6 and TRBJ1-6; perhaps TRBD1 as D (6 bases). Trimming removed 2 bases from V and 5 bases from J, with 7 bases in between. From germline, CDR1 is MNHNY and CDR2 SVGAGI (reference sequence). The CDR3 totals 14 residues.